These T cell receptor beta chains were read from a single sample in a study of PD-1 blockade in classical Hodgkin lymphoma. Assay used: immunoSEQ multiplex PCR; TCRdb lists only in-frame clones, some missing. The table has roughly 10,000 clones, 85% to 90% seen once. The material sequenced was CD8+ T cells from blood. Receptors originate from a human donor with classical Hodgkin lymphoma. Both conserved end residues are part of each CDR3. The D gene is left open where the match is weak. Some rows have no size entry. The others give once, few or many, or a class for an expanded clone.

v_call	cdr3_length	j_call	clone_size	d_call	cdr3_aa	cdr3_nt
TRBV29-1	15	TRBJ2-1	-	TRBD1	CSVDPGTASYNEQFF	TGCAGCGTTGACCCTGGGACAGCCTCCTACAATGAGCAGTTCTTC
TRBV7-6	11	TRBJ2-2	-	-	CASSLPGELFF	TGTGCCAGCAGCTTACCCGGGGAGCTGTTTTTT
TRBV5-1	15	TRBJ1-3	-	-	CASSRDRPGDNTIYF	TGCGCCAGCAGCCGGGACCGTCCGGGGGATAACACCATATATTTT
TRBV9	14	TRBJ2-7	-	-	CASSTGGLSYEQYF	TGTGCCAGCAGCACAGGAGGCCTCTCCTACGAGCAGTACTTC
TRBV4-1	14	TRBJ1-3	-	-	CASSQVAGENTIYF	TGCGCCAGCAGCCAAGTGGCGGGAGAAAACACCATATATTTT
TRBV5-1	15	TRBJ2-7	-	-	CASSLGSEPGYEQYF	TGCGCCAGCAGTCTGGGGAGCGAGCCGGGCTACGAGCAGTACTTC
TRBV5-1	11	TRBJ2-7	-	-	CASSKGGKQYF	TGCGCCAGCAGCAAAGGAGGGAAGCAGTACTTC
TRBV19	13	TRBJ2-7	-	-	CASGIQGSYEQYF	TGTGCCAGTGGAATACAGGGTTCCTACGAGCAGTACTTC
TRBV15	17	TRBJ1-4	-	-	CATSRLPPVPGDEKLFF	TGTGCCACCAGCAGACTCCCCCCGGTGCCTGGTGATGAAAAACTGTTTTTT
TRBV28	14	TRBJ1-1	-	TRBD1	CASSLGTVITEAFF	TGTGCCAGCAGTTTGGGGACAGTGATCACTGAAGCTTTCTTT
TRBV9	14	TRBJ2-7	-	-	CASSVAGSPSEQYF	TGTGCCAGCAGCGTAGCAGGATCCCCCAGCGAGCAGTACTTC
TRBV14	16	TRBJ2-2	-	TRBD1	CASSQRGQSNTGELFF	TGTGCCAGCAGCCAAAGGGGACAGTCGAACACCGGGGAGCTGTTTTTT
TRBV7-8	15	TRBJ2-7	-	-	CASSLAGGLSYEQYF	TGTGCCAGCAGCTTAGCGGGGGGCCTATCCTACGAGCAGTACTTC
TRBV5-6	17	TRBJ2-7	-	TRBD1	CASSLRNVDRGGSEQYF	TGTGCCAGCAGCTTAAGAAATGTGGACAGGGGCGGGAGCGAGCAGTACTTC
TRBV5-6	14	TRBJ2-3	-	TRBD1	CASSLGQGDLVEYF	TGTGCCAGCAGCTTGGGACAGGGGGACCTAGTCGAGTATTTT
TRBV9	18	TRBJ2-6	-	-	CASSAPLDGGSGANVLTF	TGTGCCAGCAGCGCCCCCCTCGATGGGGGGTCTGGGGCCAACGTCCTGACTTTC
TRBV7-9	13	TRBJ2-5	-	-	CASSHRQEETQYF	TGTGCCAGCAGCCACCGACAGGAAGAGACCCAGTACTTC
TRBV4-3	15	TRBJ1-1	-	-	CASSQEFLGGYEAFF	TGCGCCAGCAGCCAAGAGTTTCTGGGAGGCTATGAAGCTTTCTTT
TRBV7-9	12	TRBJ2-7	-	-	CASSLGRAEQYF	TGTGCCAGCAGCTTAGGGAGGGCCGAGCAGTACTTC
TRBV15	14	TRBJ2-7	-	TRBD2	CATSSSGRGLEQYF	TGTGCCACCAGCTCCAGCGGGCGGGGGTTGGAGCAGTACTTC
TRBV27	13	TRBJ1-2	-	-	CASSETVNYGYTF	TGTGCCAGCAGCGAGACAGTTAACTATGGCTACACCTTC
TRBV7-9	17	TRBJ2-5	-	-	CASSLGRGRGPQEAQYF	TGTGCCAGCAGCTTAGGGCGGGGCAGGGGACCCCAAGAGGCCCAGTACTTC
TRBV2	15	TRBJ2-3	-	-	CASSSEVGGTDTQYF	TGTGCCAGCAGTTCGGAAGTAGGGGGCACAGATACGCAGTATTTT
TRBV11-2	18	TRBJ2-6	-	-	CASSCFRKQQSRANVLTF	TGTGCCAGCAGCTGTTTTCGCAAGCAACAAAGTCGGGCCAACGTCCTGACTTTC
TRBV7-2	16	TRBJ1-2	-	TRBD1	CASSFVTGGQSGGYTF	TGTGCCAGCAGCTTCGTGACAGGGGGTCAGAGCGGTGGCTACACCTTC
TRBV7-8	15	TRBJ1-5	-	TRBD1	CASSAYRGREQPQHF	TGTGCCAGCAGCGCGTACAGGGGGCGAGAACAGCCCCAGCATTTT
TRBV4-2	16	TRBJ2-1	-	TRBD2	CASSNRAGGPIGEQFF	TGTGCCAGCAGCAACCGAGCGGGGGGGCCCATCGGTGAGCAGTTCTTC
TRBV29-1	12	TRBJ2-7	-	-	CSVEDSDYEQYF	TGCAGCGTTGAAGATAGTGATTACGAGCAGTACTTC
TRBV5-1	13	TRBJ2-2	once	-	CASKTGNTGELFF	TGCGCCAGCAAGACAGGGAACACCGGGGAGCTGTTTTTT
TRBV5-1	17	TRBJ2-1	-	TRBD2	CASSLLVRGDSYNEQFF	TGCGCCAGCAGCTTGCTTGTGCGGGGGGACTCCTACAATGAGCAGTTCTTC
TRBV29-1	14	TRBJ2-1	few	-	CSVAGGRSYNEQFF	TGCAGCGTTGCCGGGGGGCGGTCCTACAATGAGCAGTTCTTC
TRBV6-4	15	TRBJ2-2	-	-	CASSPQGGNTGELFF	TGTGCCAGCAGCCCCCAGGGCGGGAACACCGGGGAGCTGTTTTTT
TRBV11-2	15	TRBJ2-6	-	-	CASSFGSSGANVLTF	TGTGCCAGCAGCTTTGGTAGCTCTGGGGCCAACGTCCTGACTTTC
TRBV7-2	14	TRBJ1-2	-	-	CASPEMGVDYGYTF	TGTGCCAGCCCGGAGATGGGGGTGGACTATGGCTACACCTTC
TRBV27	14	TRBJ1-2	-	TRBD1	CASSLLGQGEGYTF	TGTGCCAGCAGTTTATTGGGACAGGGGGAAGGCTACACCTTC
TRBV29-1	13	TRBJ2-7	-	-	CSVTSPSSYEQYF	TGCAGCGTTACTAGTCCGAGCTCCTACGAGCAGTACTTC
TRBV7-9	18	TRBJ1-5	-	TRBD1	CASSSGTGLADSNQPQHF	TGTGCCAGCAGCTCTGGGACAGGGCTAGCAGATAGCAATCAGCCCCAGCATTTT